This T cell receptor (beta chain) was recovered during a study of T-cell reconstitution after alpha-beta-depleted transplantation in children. Molecular barcoding with unique molecular identifiers was used for the TCRbeta library. TCRdb processed the PCR reads anew with MiXCR; each CDR3 protein has one entry. The sample yields 360,000 or so distinct CDR3 sequences, around 21% seen once. This clonotype has just a few counts. Germline assignment: CDR1 MNHNS and CDR2 SASEGT. Trimming took off 8 bases at V and 2 bases at J, with 11 bases between the two ends. This CDR3 is built from 13 residues. The input for sequencing was PBMCs from the stem cell graft donor, taken from the stem cell graft. This chain connects TRBV6-1 to TRBJ2-3, with D tentatively TRBD1 or TRBD2 (5 bases each). The TCR originated in a human donor who donated a stem cell graft to a child with acute myeloid leukemia. The CDR3 DNA is TGTGCCAGCGGGACGGCCCACACAGATACGCAGTATTTT. Its protein product is CASGTAHTDTQYF.